One and the same sample provided the 13 T cell receptor beta chains below, sequenced in a study of OX40 agonist ivuxolimab in advanced cancers. Libraries were prepared by immunoSEQ multiplex PCR; TCRdb keeps only in-frame clonotypes and omits some of them. Seen here are approximately 66,000 clones, 75% to 90% observed once, and the top ten hold 0.8% to 1%. Material: CD4+ or CD8+ T cells sorted from blood, obtained in a trial of the OX40 agonist ivuxolimab. The receptors originated from an adult with an advanced solid tumor such as melanoma, head and neck, liver or kidney cancer.

The V and J genes are TRBV28 and TRBJ1-6; D might be TRBD1 (6 bases). Germline lookup yields CDR1 MDHEN and CDR2 SYDVKM. V lost 5 bases and J 7 bases, leaving 12 bases between the germline ends. The CDR3 has 14 amino acids. The CDR3 here is CASSKGGRNSPLHF. CDR3 in DNA: TGTGCCAGCAGTAAGGGGGGCCGGAATTCACCCCTCCACTTT. The full variable domain, with the rest looked up from reference TRBV28 and TRBJ1-6, is DVKVTQSSRYLVKRTGEKVFLECVQDMDHENMFWYRQDPGLGLRLIYFSYDVKMKEKGDIPEGYSVSREKKERFSLILESASTNQTSMYLCASSKGGRNSPLHFGNGTRLTVT.

This chain joins TRBV9 and TRBJ2-6; D perhaps matches TRBD1 (6 bases). This CDR3 has 16 residues. Germline V lookup: CDR1 SGDLS, CDR2 YYNGEE. V was pared by 4 bases and J by 2 bases, with 13 bases between. CDR3 amino acids: CASSPRRGTGANVLTF. The CDR3, as DNA: TGTGCCAGCAGCCCCCGCAGGGGCACTGGGGCCAACGTCCTGACTTTC.

This clone has just a few counts. V usage is TRBV29-1 and J usage is TRBJ2-5; 10 positions match TRBD1. The CDR3 spans 14 residues. V was clipped by 6 bases and J by 5 bases; unmatched bases: 9. Germline CDR1 is SQVTM and CDR2 is ANQGSEA. The CDR3, as DNA: TGCAGCGTCCACAGGACAGGGGGGATGGAGACCCAGTACTTC. Its translation is CSVHRTGGMETQYF. The complete variable domain, with remaining parts taken from reference TRBV29-1 and TRBJ2-5, reads SAVISQKPSRDICQRGTSLTIQCQVDSQVTMMFWYRQQPGQSLTLIATANQGSEATYESGFVIDKFPISRPNLTFSTLTVSNMSPEDSSIYLCSVHRTGGMETQYFGPGTRLLVL.

J is TRBJ1-5 and V is TRBV6-1, with 7 bases that match TRBD1. Trimming took 6 bases from V and 10 from J; bases not matched to a gene: 9. This CDR3 region has 13 residues. Germline CDR1 reads MNHNS; CDR2 reads SASEGT. CDR3: CASRQGTGRPQHF. The DNA for the CDR3 is TGTGCCAGCAGACAGGGGACCGGGAGACCCCAGCATTTT.

CDR3: CASSLGQSNSPLHF. The CDR3 bases are TGCGCCAGCAGCTTGGGACAGTCCAATTCACCCCTCCACTTT. V is TRBV5-1 and J is TRBJ1-6, with a possible D match to TRBD1 (5 bases). Germline V gives CDR1 SGHRS, CDR2 YFSETQ. The CDR3 covers 14 residues. The germline V and J ends were trimmed by 0 bases and 7 bases, with 8 bases remaining between them.

This clone turned up a few times. CDR3 in amino acids: CASSPGLAGYEQYF. CDR3 nucleotides: TGTGCCAGCTCACCCGGACTAGCGGGATACGAGCAGTACTTC. The J gene is TRBJ2-7, the V gene TRBV18, with 12 positions matching TRBD2. With 3 bases clipped from V and 4 bases from J, the junction kept 1 base outside the gene matches. This CDR3 region has 14 residues. Germline V gives CDR1 KGHSH, CDR2 LQKENI.

This clone was picked up one time. The chain employs TRBV4-2 and TRBJ2-1; 12 nucleotides match TRBD1. Germline V gives CDR1 LGHNA, CDR2 YNFKEQ. V dropped 1 base and J dropped 8; count of bases not matched to a gene: 6. This CDR3 contains 16 residues. CDR3: CASSQGPGQGAYEQFF. For the CDR3, the DNA is TGTGCCAGCAGCCAAGGTCCGGGACAGGGGGCGTATGAGCAGTTCTTC.

V is TRBV2 and J is TRBJ1-4, with D perhaps matching TRBD1 (5 bases). CDR1 is SNHLY, CDR2 FYNNEI, per germline. V dropped 4 bases and J dropped 8 bases, with 20 bases sitting between them. The CDR3 length is 16 residues. CDR3 in DNA: TGTGCCAGCAGTGTTCTGGGCAGGGACCTGGCGGAAAAACTGTTTTTT. Its protein is CASSVLGRDLAEKLFF.

The chain uses TRBV6-1 and TRBJ1-1; 8 nucleotides match TRBD1. J gave up 12 bases and V 1 base, and 7 bases lay outside the gene matches. This CDR3 is 13 amino acids long. Germline-derived CDR1 and CDR2 are MNHNS and SASEGT. The CDR3 DNA is TGTGCCAGCAGTGAAGGGACAGGGCTAAAGACTTTCTTT. Translated: CASSEGTGLKTFF.

V gene TRBV7-8 combines with J gene TRBJ2-7; 10 bases are shared with TRBD1. Germline CDR1 SGHVS, CDR2 FQNEAQ. This CDR3 has 14 amino acids. Trimming cost V 3 bases and J 7 bases; bases outside gene matches: 6. CDR3 nucleotide sequence: TGTGCCAGCAGCTTGGGACAGGGGAGGGGTGAGCAGTACTTC. Residues: CASSLGQGRGEQYF.

This clone has just one count. The junction departs from germline at one end; a sequencing error may be responsible. The V and J genes are TRBV5-6 and TRBJ1-3, with TRBD1 identical over 7 bases. The CDR3 consists of 15 residues. The germline CDR1 and CDR2 sequences are SGHDT and YYEEEE. The CDR3 DNA reads TGTGCCAGCAGTTTGGACAGGCTTGGAGGAAACACCATATATTTT. It yields the protein CASSLDRLGGNTIYF.

The genes are TRBV7-2 and TRBJ1-1; D is unclear. V was shortened by 5 bases and J by 5 bases, with 18 bases between the two germline ends. The CDR3 contains 15 residues. Germline V gives CDR1 SGHTA, CDR2 FQGNSA. Here the CDR3 reads CASSTDLGPGTEAFF. CDR3 DNA: TGTGCCAGCAGCACAGACTTAGGTCCGGGGACTGAAGCTTTCTTT.

The chain links TRBV7-6 to TRBJ2-7; perhaps D is TRBD1 or TRBD2 (5 bases each). Germline CDR1 SGHVS, CDR2 FNYEAQ. This CDR3 has 13 residues. Between the trimmed V and J ends, which lost 6 bases and 2 bases, there was a span of 11 bases. The CDR3 protein is CASSPGRPYEQYF. In nucleotides, the CDR3 is TGTGCCAGCAGTCCGGGACGGCCCTACGAGCAGTACTTC.